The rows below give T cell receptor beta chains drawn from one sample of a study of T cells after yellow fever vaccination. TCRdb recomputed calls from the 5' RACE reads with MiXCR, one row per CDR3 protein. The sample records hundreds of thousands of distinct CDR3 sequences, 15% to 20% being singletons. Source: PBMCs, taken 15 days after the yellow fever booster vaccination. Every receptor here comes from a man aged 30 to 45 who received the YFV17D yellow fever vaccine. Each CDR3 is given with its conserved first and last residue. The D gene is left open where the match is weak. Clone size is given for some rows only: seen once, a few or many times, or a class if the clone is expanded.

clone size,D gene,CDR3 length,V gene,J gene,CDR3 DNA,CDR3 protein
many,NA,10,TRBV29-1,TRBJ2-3,TGCAGCGTTGACGGAGATACGCAGTATTTT,CSVDGDTQYF
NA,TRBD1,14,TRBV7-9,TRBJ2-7,TGTGCCAGCAGCATGGGACAGGGCTCCTACGAGCAGTACTTC,CASSMGQGSYEQYF
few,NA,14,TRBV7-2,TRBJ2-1,TGTGCCAGCAGCTTAGTGAGGGAACAGTGGGAGCAGTTCTTC,CASSLVREQWEQFF
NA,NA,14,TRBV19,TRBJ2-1,TGTGCCAGTAGCCTAAGACGGGAGTTCAATGAGCAGTTCTTC,CASSLRREFNEQFF
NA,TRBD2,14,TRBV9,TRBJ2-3,TGTGCCAGCAGACCAGGGACTAGTTTCGATACGCAGTATTTT,CASRPGTSFDTQYF
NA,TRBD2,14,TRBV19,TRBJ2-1,TGTGCCAGTAGGACTAGCGAAAGATACAATGAGCAGTTCTTC,CASRTSERYNEQFF
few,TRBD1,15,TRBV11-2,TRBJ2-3,TGTGCCAGCAGCTTCGACAGGGGAGTGACAGATACGCAGTATTTT,CASSFDRGVTDTQYF
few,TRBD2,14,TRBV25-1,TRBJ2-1,TGTGCCAGCACACTAGCGGGAGGGCCCGTTCGGCAGTTCTTC,CASTLAGGPVRQFF
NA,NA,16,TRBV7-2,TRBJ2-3,TGTGCCAGCAGCCGCACGGCAGCGGCTTTCACAGATACGCAGTATTTT,CASSRTAAAFTDTQYF
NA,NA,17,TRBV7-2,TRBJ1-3,TGTGCCAGCAGCTTAGCAGGAGGCTTGAGCTCTGGAAACACCATATATTTT,CASSLAGGLSSGNTIYF
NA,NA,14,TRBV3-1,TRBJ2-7,TGTGCCAGCAGCTCTTCACTAGTAGACCACGAGCAGTACTTC,CASSSSLVDHEQYF
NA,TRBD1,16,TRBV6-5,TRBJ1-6,TGTGCCAGCAGTTTCGGACAGGCTCGGTATAATTCACCCCTCCACTTT,CASSFGQARYNSPLHF
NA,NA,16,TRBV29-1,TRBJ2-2,TGCAGCGTGGACCTCTTGGACAGAGGCGCGTCCGGGGAGCTGTTTTTT,CSVDLLDRGASGELFF
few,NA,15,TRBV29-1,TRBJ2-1,TGCAGCGTTACGGGGGCAGGCGGGACGACAAATGAGCAGTTCTTC,CSVTGAGGTTNEQFF
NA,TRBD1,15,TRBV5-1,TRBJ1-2,TGCGCCAGCAGCCTTAGACAGGGCAGGAGCTATGGCTACACCTTC,CASSLRQGRSYGYTF
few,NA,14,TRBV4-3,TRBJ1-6,TGCGCCAGCAGCACCCTTTCCGGGGATTCACCCCTCCACTTT,CASSTLSGDSPLHF
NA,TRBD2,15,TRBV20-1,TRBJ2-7,TGCAGTGCCATAGACGGGGTAGCGGGACCCTCCGAGCAGTACTTC,CSAIDGVAGPSEQYF
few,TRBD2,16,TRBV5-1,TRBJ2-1,TGCGCCAGCAGTTCCCGGACTAGCGGGAGAGAAAATGAGCAGTTCTTC,CASSSRTSGRENEQFF
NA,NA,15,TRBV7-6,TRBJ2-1,TGTGCCAGCAGCCCAGAGTCAGGGGCCTACAATGAGCAGTTCTTC,CASSPESGAYNEQFF
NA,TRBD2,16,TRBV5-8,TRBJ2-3,TGTGCCAGCAGCTTAGGACTAGCGGTTCAAACAGATACGCAGTATTTT,CASSLGLAVQTDTQYF
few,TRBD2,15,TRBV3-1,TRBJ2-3,TGTGCCAGCAGCCGGACTAGCGGGGAACCAGATACGCAGTATTTT,CASSRTSGEPDTQYF
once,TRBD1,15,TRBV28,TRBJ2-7,TGTGCCAGCAGCCTTGGGGGACAGCGCATCTACGAGCAGTACTTC,CASSLGGQRIYEQYF
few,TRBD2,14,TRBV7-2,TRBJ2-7,TGTGCCAGCAGCTTAGGTGGACTAGCTTACGAGCAGTACTTC,CASSLGGLAYEQYF
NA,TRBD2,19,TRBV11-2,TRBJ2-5,TGTGCCAGCAGCTTAGTGGGACTAGCGGGAGTAATCAGATCGGAGACCCAGTACTTC,CASSLVGLAGVIRSETQYF
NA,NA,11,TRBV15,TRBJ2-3,TGTGCCACCAGCGGAGCAGATACGCAGTATTTT,CATSGADTQYF
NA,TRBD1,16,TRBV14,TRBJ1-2,TGTGCCAGCAGCCAAAAAGGGACAGGGGGCCAGCGGGGCTACACCTTC,CASSQKGTGGQRGYTF
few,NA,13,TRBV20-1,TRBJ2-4,TGCAGTGCTAGAGTTCGGGCTAGAAACATTCAGTACTTC,CSARVRARNIQYF
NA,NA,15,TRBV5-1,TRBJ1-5,TGCGCCAGCAGCTTGACTGGCGGTAGCAATCAGCCCCAGCATTTT,CASSLTGGSNQPQHF
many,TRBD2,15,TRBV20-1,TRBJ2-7,TGCAGTGCTAGAGATTTCACTAGCGGCTCCTACGAGCAGTACTTC,CSARDFTSGSYEQYF
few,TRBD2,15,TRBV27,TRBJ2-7,TGTGCCAGCAGTTTATATAGCGGGAGGAGGGACGAGCAGTACTTC,CASSLYSGRRDEQYF
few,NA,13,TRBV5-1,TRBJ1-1,TGCGCCAGCAGCTTGGAGAAAGGGTGGGAAGCTTTCTTT,CASSLEKGWEAFF
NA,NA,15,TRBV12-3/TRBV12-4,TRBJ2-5,TGTGCCAGCACCCGTGGAGGCGCGGAAGTGGAGACCCAGTACTTC,CASTRGGAEVETQYF
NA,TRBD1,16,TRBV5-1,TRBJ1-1,TGCGCCAGCAGCTTACAGGGGGCTAATCTAGGGACTGAAGCTTTCTTT,CASSLQGANLGTEAFF
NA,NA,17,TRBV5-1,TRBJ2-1,TGCGCCAGCAGCTATAGGAGACAGGCCTCCCCTTACAATGAGCAGTTCTTC,CASSYRRQASPYNEQFF
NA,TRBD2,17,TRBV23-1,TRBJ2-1,TGCGCCAGCAGTCAGGTCATCGGGGGGAGCTCCTACAATGAGCAGTTCTTC,CASSQVIGGSSYNEQFF